These 26 T cell receptor beta chains were sequenced from one sample in a study of graft-versus-host responses after intestinal transplantation. These receptors' antigens are unknown. Clones were sequenced by immunoSEQ multiplex PCR, and TCRdb holds only the in-frame ones, with some missing. The sample includes approximately 90,000 clones, about 88% of them seen just once. The specimen comprised unstimulated CD4+ T cells sorted from spleen or lymph node cells, sampled before transplant. These receptors originate from a human donor who was the organ donor for an intestinal transplant.

This chain connects TRBV14 to TRBJ1-1; 10 positions agree with TRBD1. The CDR3 spans 14 residues. V shed 4 bases and J 5 bases; nucleotides not matched to a gene: 4. CDR1 is SGHDN, CDR2 FVKESK, per germline. In nucleotides, the CDR3 is TGTGCCAGCAGCCCGGACAGGGGGGCGACTGAAGCTTTCTTT. It encodes CASSPDRGATEAFF. The variable domain in full, completed from reference TRBV14 and TRBJ1-1, reads EAGVTQFPSHSVIEKGQTVTLRCDPISGHDNLYWYRRVMGKEIKFLLHFVKESKQDESGMPNNRFLAERTGGTYSTLKVQPAELEDSGVYFCASSPDRGATEAFFGQGTRLTVV.

This chain links TRBV7-3 with TRBJ2-7, with TRBD1 matching 8 bases. Germline V CDR1 and CDR2: SGHTA, FQGTGA. Germline trimming cut 5 bases from V and 2 bases from J; bases unmatched to any gene: 5. This CDR3 is 14 amino acids long. CDR3 residues: CASSHDRGPYEQYF. The DNA of the CDR3 is TGTGCCAGCAGCCACGACAGGGGTCCCTACGAGCAGTACTTC. The full variable domain, in which reference TRBV7-3 and TRBJ2-7 provide the parts outside the CDR3, is GAGVSQTPSNKVTEKGKYVELRCDPISGHTALYWYRQSLGQGPEFLIYFQGTGAADDSGLPNDRFFAVRPEGSVSTLKIQRTERGDSAVYLCASSHDRGPYEQYFGPGTRLTVT.

This sequence joins TRBV4-3 and TRBJ2-1; 9 bases are shared with TRBD2. With 1 base clipped from V and 10 bases from J, the junction kept 5 bases outside the gene matches. The CDR3 sequence is 14 residues long. The germline gives CDR1 LGHNA, CDR2 YSLEER. As DNA, the CDR3 is TGCGCCAGCAGCCAAGGCGGGAGGGGGGGAGAGCAGTTCTTC. It specifies CASSQGGRGGEQFF.

V gene TRBV5-1 combines with J gene TRBJ2-1; 8 bases map to TRBD1. This CDR3 spans 16 amino acids. Germline V gene lookup returns CDR1 SGHRS and CDR2 YFSETQ. J gave up 2 bases and V 0 bases, and 4 bases lay outside the gene matches. DNA of the CDR3: TGCGCCAGCAGCTTGGGTCTGGGACAGGCCTACAATGAGCAGTTCTTC. This sequence encodes CASSLGLGQAYNEQFF.

V is TRBV7-2 and J is TRBJ2-7; TRBD1 is a possible D gene (6 bases). The germline V gene encodes CDR1 SGHTA and CDR2 FQGNSA. CDR3 size: 13 residues. Trimming stripped 5 bases from V and 4 bases from J, with 12 bases between. The CDR3 DNA reads as TGTGCCAGCAGCCCTGTAACAGGGTACGAGCAGTACTTC. It specifies CASSPVTGYEQYF. Based on the CDR3 plus reference TRBV7-2 and TRBJ2-7, the full variable domain is GAGVSQSPSNKVTEKGKDVELRCDPISGHTALYWYRQSLGQGLEFLIYFQGNSAPDKSGLPSDRFSAERTGGSVSTLTIQRTQQEDSAVYLCASSPVTGYEQYFGPGTRLTVT.

This rearrangement joins TRBV9 to TRBJ2-5, with a tentative D call TRBD2 (5 bases). CDR1 and CDR2 from the germline V gene are SGDLS and YYNGEE. The CDR3 consists of 13 residues. The V end was cut by 3 bases, the J end by 5 bases, with 11 bases between. CDR3 DNA sequence: TGTGCCAGCAGCGCTAGCAGAACGGAGACCCAGTACTTC. This codes for CASSASRTETQYF.

This rearrangement joins TRBV7-2 to TRBJ2-2; 9 bases map to TRBD2. This CDR3 has 17 residues. Per the germline V gene, CDR1 is SGHTA and CDR2 is FQGNSA. Trimming took 1 base from V and 13 from J; bases not matched to a gene: 16. CDR3 sequence reads: CASSLVRLAGSFGGLFF. CDR3 bases: TGTGCCAGCAGCTTAGTGAGGCTAGCGGGATCATTCGGTGGGCTGTTTTTT.

The rearrangement joins TRBV5-4 to TRBJ2-2; TRBD2 aligns across 9 bases. J lost 6 bases, V lost 4 bases, and 4 bases had no gene match. The CDR3 spans 14 residues. Germline-derived CDR1 and CDR2 are SGHNT and YYREEE (reference sequence). CDR3 amino acids: CASSASGAAGELFF. As DNA, the CDR3 is TGTGCCAGCAGCGCTAGCGGGGCCGCCGGGGAGCTGTTTTTT.

This clone has only one observation. CDR3 DNA sequence: TGTGCCAGCTCACCATTAGGTCAGGCTCCTAACTATGGCTACACCTTC. This gives the protein CASSPLGQAPNYGYTF. This chain connects TRBV18 to TRBJ1-2; D ambiguous. Germline-derived CDR1 and CDR2 are KGHSH and LQKENI. V dropped 2 bases and J dropped 0 bases, with 13 bases sitting between them. CDR3 length equals 16 residues.

The chain combines TRBV14 with TRBJ1-6; D may be TRBD1 (6 bases). The germline V and J ends were trimmed by 6 bases and 9 bases, with 18 bases remaining between them. This CDR3 comprises 15 residues. Germline CDR1 reads SGHDN; CDR2 reads FVKESK. CDR3 nucleotide sequence: TGTGCCAGCAGTCAGGGGACCTCCGGAGGTTCACCCCTCCACTTT. Translation gives CASSQGTSGGSPLHF.

The V and J genes are TRBV28 and TRBJ1-5, with a possible D match to TRBD1 (5 bases). The CDR3 is made up of 16 amino acids. V was shortened by 3 bases and J by 6 bases, with 18 bases between the two germline ends. CDR1 and CDR2 from the germline V gene are MDHEN and SYDVKM. CDR3 residues: CASSFRGMYLGQPQHF. The CDR3, as DNA: TGTGCCAGCAGTTTCCGGGGGATGTATTTAGGTCAGCCCCAGCATTTT.

This rearrangement joins TRBV27 to TRBJ2-5, with D maybe TRBD1 (5 bases). Per the germline V gene, CDR1 is MNHEY and CDR2 is SMNVEV (reference sequence). CDR3 size: 13 residues. The ends were cut back, 7 bases at V and 6 bases at J, with 15 bases in the middle. The DNA of the CDR3 is TGTGCCAGCACCGTGGGGCAAACAAAGACCCAGTACTTC. Encoded protein: CASTVGQTKTQYF.

This clone showed up just once. This chain joins TRBV28 and TRBJ2-7, with D maybe TRBD1 (5 bases). The germline CDR1 and CDR2 sequences are MDHEN and SYDVKM. Deletions cut 11 bases from V and 2 bases from J, with 19 bases between. The CDR3 is 14 amino acids. The CDR3 DNA follows: TGTGCCGCCAAGGGGCAGGGTCCCACCTACGAGCAGTACTTC. As protein: CAAKGQGPTYEQYF. The full variable domain, in which reference TRBV28 and TRBJ2-7 provide the parts outside the CDR3, is DVKVTQSSRYLVKRTGEKVFLECVQDMDHENMFWYRQDPGLGLRLIYFSYDVKMKEKGDIPEGYSVSREKKERFSLILESASTNQTSMYLCAAKGQGPTYEQYFGPGTRLTVT.

The chain uses TRBV18 and TRBJ1-1, with D perhaps matching TRBD1 (6 bases). Per the germline V gene, CDR1 is KGHSH and CDR2 is LQKENI. CDR3 size: 15 residues. Trimming stripped 3 bases from V and 2 bases from J, with 13 bases between. This CDR3 reads CASSPLDSHNTEAFF. CDR3 DNA: TGTGCCAGCTCACCTTTGGACAGTCATAACACTGAAGCTTTCTTT.

The V gene is TRBV4-3, the J gene TRBJ2-3; 7 bases agree with TRBD2. CDR1 and CDR2 (germline): LGHNA, YSLEER. Unmatched junction bases numbered 7, after V lost 1 base and J lost 3 bases. The CDR3 is 16 residues long. The CDR3 here is CASSQGPAGLTDTQYF. The CDR3 nucleotides read TGCGCCAGCAGCCAAGGGCCAGCGGGGCTGACAGATACGCAGTATTTT.

J is TRBJ1-2 and V is TRBV27; no clear D. CDR1 is MNHEY and CDR2 is SMNVEV in the germline V gene (reference sequence). This CDR3 region has 13 residues. The V end lost 5 bases, the J end lost 7 bases, and 14 bases lay between the germline ends. The CDR3 DNA sequence: TGTGCCAGCAGTCTACGCCGGCAGGCTGGCTACACCTTC. As protein: CASSLRRQAGYTF.

This clone showed up just once. J is TRBJ2-1 and V is TRBV18; 7 bases line up with TRBD1. Germline V CDR1 and CDR2: KGHSH, LQKENI. V dropped 3 bases and J dropped 1; count of bases not matched to a gene: 6. The CDR3 extends over 16 amino acids. CDR3 in amino acids: CASSPPTGWSYNEQFF. The DNA of the CDR3 is TGTGCCAGCTCACCCCCGACAGGGTGGTCCTACAATGAGCAGTTCTTC.

This chain connects TRBV29-1 to TRBJ2-7; 7 positions match TRBD2. With V trimmed by 2 bases and J by 6 bases, 7 bases remained unmatched. CDR1 and CDR2 (germline): SQVTM, ANQGSEA. The CDR3 consists of 13 residues. This chain's CDR3 is CSVEPDGRGEQYF. CDR3 DNA sequence: TGCAGCGTTGAACCGGATGGGAGGGGCGAGCAGTACTTC.

This clone occurred once. V gene TRBV18 combines with J gene TRBJ1-4; no clear D gene. CDR3 size: 13 residues. The germline V gene has CDR1 KGHSH and CDR2 LQKENI. V gave up 8 bases and J gave up 5 bases, with 12 bases separating them. The CDR3 loop reads CASKTPPNEKLFF. The CDR3 nucleotides read TGTGCCAGCAAGACACCTCCGAATGAAAAACTGTTTTTT.

The chain has TRBV23-1 and TRBJ1-2; a possible D gene is TRBD1 (5 bases). TRBV23-1 is filed as an ORF, its function uncertain. The V gene lost 6 bases and the J gene lost 7 bases, with 18 bases spanning the gap. This CDR3 contains 14 residues. The CDR3 DNA follows: TGCGCCAGCAGCGTCAATCGCGGGGCCCGTGGCTACACCTTC. It specifies CASSVNRGARGYTF.

This chain uses TRBV7-2 with TRBJ2-3; no firm D call. V dropped 5 bases and J dropped 1 base, with 7 bases sitting between them. The CDR3 loop spans 13 amino acids. CDR1 SGHTA and CDR2 FQGNSA come from the germline V gene. CDR3 residues: CASSQTRTDTQYF. The CDR3 nucleotides are TGTGCCAGCAGCCAGACTCGCACAGATACGCAGTATTTT.

The rearrangement links TRBV6-1 to TRBJ1-5; TRBD1 agrees at 7 bases. The CDR3 runs 17 residues. The germline CDR1 and CDR2 sequences are MNHNS and SASEGT. V dropped 0 bases and J dropped 3; count of bases not matched to a gene: 8. The CDR3 DNA is TGTGCCAGCAGTGAAGCGGGGGGCAGGGGGGTCAATCAGCCCCAGCATTTT. Its protein is CASSEAGGRGVNQPQHF.

The CDR3 nucleotides are TGTGCCAGCTCACCCATGAACACTGAAGCTTTCTTT. Its translation is CASSPMNTEAFF. The genes are TRBV18 and TRBJ1-1; D is ambiguous. This CDR3 contains 12 residues. V was clipped by 3 bases and J by 0 bases, with 2 bases between them. Germline V gives CDR1 KGHSH, CDR2 LQKENI.

The chain links TRBV7-2 to TRBJ2-1, with 9 bases fitting TRBD1. This CDR3 spans 14 amino acids. CDR1 is SGHTA and CDR2 is FQGNSA in the germline V gene. Unmatched junction bases numbered 7, after V lost 5 bases and J lost 8 bases. As DNA, the CDR3 is TGTGCCAGCAGCCTAGTGGGACAGGGAGATGAGCAGTTCTTC. As protein: CASSLVGQGDEQFF.

V is TRBV5-1 and J is TRBJ2-7; TRBD1 aligns across 7 bases. The CDR3 extends over 15 amino acids. CDR1 and CDR2 from the germline V gene are SGHRS and YFSETQ. V lost 4 bases, J lost 6 bases, and 13 bases stayed unmatched. The CDR3 coding sequence is TGCGCCAGCAGCCCCCGACAGGGCGTCTTAGCCGAGCAGTACTTC. It specifies CASSPRQGVLAEQYF.

This clone has more than one count but fewer than ten. Sequence at one end of the junction differs from germline and may be a read error. This chain links TRBV5-6 with TRBJ1-3; D gene ambiguous. Per germline, CDR1 SGHDT and CDR2 YYEEEE. The CDR3 consists of 15 residues. The CDR3 DNA sequence: TGTGCCAGCAGCTTGATAGGAGGGTCTGGGAACACCATATATTTT. Amino acids: CASSLIGGSGNTIYF. The variable domain in full, completed from reference TRBV5-6 and TRBJ1-3, reads DAGVTQSPTHLIKTRGQQVTLRCSPKSGHDTVSWYQQALGQGPQFIFQYYEEEERQRGNFPDRFSGHQFPNYSSELNVNALLLGDSALYLCASSLIGGSGNTIYFGEGSWLTVV.